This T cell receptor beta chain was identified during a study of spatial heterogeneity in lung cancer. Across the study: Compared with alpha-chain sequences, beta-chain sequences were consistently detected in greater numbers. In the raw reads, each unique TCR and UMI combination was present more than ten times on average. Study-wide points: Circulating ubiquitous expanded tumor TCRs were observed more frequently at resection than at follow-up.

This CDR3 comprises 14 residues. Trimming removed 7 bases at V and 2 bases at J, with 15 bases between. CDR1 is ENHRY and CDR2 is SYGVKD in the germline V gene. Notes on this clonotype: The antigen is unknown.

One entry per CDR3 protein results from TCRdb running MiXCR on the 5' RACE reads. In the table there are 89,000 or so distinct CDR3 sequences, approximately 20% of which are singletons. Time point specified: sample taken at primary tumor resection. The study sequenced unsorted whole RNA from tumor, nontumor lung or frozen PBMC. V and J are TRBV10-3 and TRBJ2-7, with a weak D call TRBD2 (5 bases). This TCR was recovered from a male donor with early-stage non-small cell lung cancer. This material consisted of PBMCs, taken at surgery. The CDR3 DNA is TGTGCCATCACTCAAGGGAGAGGGACCTACGAGCAGTACTTC. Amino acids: CAITQGRGTYEQYF.